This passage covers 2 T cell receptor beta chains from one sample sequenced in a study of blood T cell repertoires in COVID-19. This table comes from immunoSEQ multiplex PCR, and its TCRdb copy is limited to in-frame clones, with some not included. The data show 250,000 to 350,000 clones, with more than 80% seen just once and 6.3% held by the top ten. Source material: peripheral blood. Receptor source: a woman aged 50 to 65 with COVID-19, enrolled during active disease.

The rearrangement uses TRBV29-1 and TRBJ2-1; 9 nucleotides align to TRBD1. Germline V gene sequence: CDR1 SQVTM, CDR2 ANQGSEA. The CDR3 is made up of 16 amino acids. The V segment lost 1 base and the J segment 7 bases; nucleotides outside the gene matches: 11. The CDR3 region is CSVEGFMGTGSNEQFF. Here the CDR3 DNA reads TGCAGCGTTGAAGGTTTTATGGGGACAGGGTCTAATGAGCAGTTCTTC.

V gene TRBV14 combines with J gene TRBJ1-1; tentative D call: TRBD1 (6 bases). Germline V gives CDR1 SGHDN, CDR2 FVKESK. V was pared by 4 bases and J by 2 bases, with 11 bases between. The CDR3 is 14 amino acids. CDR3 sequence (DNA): TGTGCCAGCAGCCGACCAGGGGTCAACACTGAAGCTTTCTTT. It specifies CASSRPGVNTEAFF.